A single sample gave rise to the 18 T cell receptor beta chains below, sequenced in a study of T cell responses to AZD1222 COVID-19 vaccine. The table came from immunoSEQ multiplex PCR; TCRdb's copy has only in-frame clones and leaves some out. The sample lists some 96,000 clones; around 87% were seen once. Sample: peripheral blood, taken on day 0 of MenACWY control vaccination. The receptors were gathered from an adult in good health.

The chain is built from TRBV5-1 and TRBJ2-3, with D possibly being TRBD2 (5 bases). Trimming took 0 bases from V and 6 from J, leaving 11 bases between them. The CDR3 loop spans 14 amino acids. Looked up from germline, CDR1 is SGHRS and CDR2 is YFSETQ. CDR3 coding DNA: TGCGCCAGCAGCTTGGGGGAGATGTGGGATACGCAGTATTTT. It is translated as CASSLGEMWDTQYF.

As DNA, the CDR3 is TGTGCCAGTAGTATAAGGCAGGAGTTCAATCAGCCCCAGCATTTT. This translates into CASSIRQEFNQPQHF. V and J are TRBV19 and TRBJ1-5; D is ambiguous. Germline lookup yields CDR1 LNHDA and CDR2 SQIVND (reference sequence). Deletions cut 2 bases from V and 3 bases from J, with 11 bases between. The CDR3 sequence is 15 residues long.

The V gene is TRBV11-2, the J gene TRBJ1-2; possible D gene TRBD1, 5 bases. The CDR3 is 15 amino acids. V was clipped by 5 bases and J by 3 bases, with 16 bases between them. Germline CDR1 is SGHAT and CDR2 is FQNNGV. The CDR3 sequence is CASSPRGGDDYGYTF. Here the CDR3 DNA reads TGTGCCAGCAGCCCCCGCGGGGGGGACGACTATGGCTACACCTTC.

CDR3 loop: CASSLLMSSGNQPQHF. CDR3 bases: TGTGCCAGCTCACTGCTTATGAGTTCTGGCAATCAGCCCCAGCATTTT. V and J are TRBV18 and TRBJ1-5, with D unresolved. This CDR3 is 16 amino acids long. V was trimmed by 4 bases and J by 2 bases, leaving 15 bases between them. Germline V lookup: CDR1 KGHSH, CDR2 LQKENI.

Written as DNA, the CDR3 is TGTGCCTGGAGTAACGGGATCAATCAGCCCCAGCATTTT. Amino acid sequence: CAWSNGINQPQHF. This sequence joins TRBV30 and TRBJ1-5, with D hard to call. CDR3 length: 13 amino acids. Trimming removed 2 bases at V and 3 bases at J, with 8 bases between. CDR1 is GTSNPN, CDR2 SVGIG, per germline (reference sequence).

This clone was detected a few times. The chain links TRBV4-2 to TRBJ1-2; 9 bases fit TRBD1. Germline CDR1 reads LGHNA; CDR2 reads YNFKEQ. The V segment lost 0 bases and the J segment 6 bases; nucleotides outside the gene matches: 8. CDR3 length: 16 residues. CDR3 nucleotides: TGTGCCAGCAGCCAAGAGGGACAGGGTAGAGGGAATGGCTACACCTTC. Amino acid sequence: CASSQEGQGRGNGYTF.

The chain carries TRBV7-9 and TRBJ1-2; D call uncertain. V gave up 5 bases and J gave up 6 bases, with 13 bases separating them. The CDR3 runs to 13 residues. Germline lookup yields CDR1 SEHNR and CDR2 FQNEAQ (reference sequence). Here the CDR3 reads CASSGLTRNGYTF. DNA of the CDR3: TGTGCCAGCAGCGGACTAACGCGGAATGGCTACACCTTC.

This chain links TRBV19 with TRBJ2-7; TRBD1 aligns across 7 bases. J gave up 2 bases and V 4 bases, and 5 bases lay outside the gene matches. Germline-derived CDR1 and CDR2 are LNHDA and SQIVND (reference sequence). The CDR3 spans 14 residues. The CDR3 here is CASSTGQHAYEQYF. The DNA of the CDR3 is TGTGCCAGTAGTACGGGACAGCACGCCTACGAGCAGTACTTC.

As regards this clone: Other DNA variants within this sample encode the same CDR3. The chain couples TRBV5-1 to TRBJ1-1; 7 bases match TRBD1. This CDR3 comprises 14 residues. Germline V gives CDR1 SGHRS, CDR2 YFSETQ. The ends lost 0 bases at V and 4 bases at J; junction bases unmatched: 3. This CDR3 is CASSLGAGGTEAFF. The CDR3 DNA is TGCGCCAGCAGCTTGGGGGCAGGGGGCACTGAAGCTTTCTTT.

J is TRBJ2-1 and V is TRBV7-2; the match to TRBD2 covers 14 bases. Germline loops: CDR1 SGHTA, CDR2 FQGNSA. The CDR3 length is 15 residues. V lost 5 bases and J lost 8; bases outside the gene matches: 5. The CDR3 DNA is TGTGCCAGCAGCCAGACTAGCGGGGGGGGCCATGAGCAGTTCTTC. Its protein is CASSQTSGGGHEQFF.

This chain joins TRBV28 and TRBJ1-3; D call uncertain. The CDR3 totals 14 residues. Deletions cut 3 bases from V and 4 bases from J, with 10 bases between. CDR1 is MDHEN and CDR2 is SYDVKM in the germline V gene. CDR3 nucleotide sequence: TGTGCCAGCAGTTTTGGTGCCGTGGGAAACACCATATATTTT. It yields the protein CASSFGAVGNTIYF. Full variable domain (missing parts from reference TRBV28 and TRBJ1-3): DVKVTQSSRYLVKRTGEKVFLECVQDMDHENMFWYRQDPGLGLRLIYFSYDVKMKEKGDIPEGYSVSREKKERFSLILESASTNQTSMYLCASSFGAVGNTIYFGEGSWLTVV.

This chain uses TRBV7-8 with TRBJ1-4, with 9 positions matching TRBD1. The CDR3 spans 16 residues. The V segment lost 3 bases and the J segment 10 bases; nucleotides outside the gene matches: 12. Germline V gives CDR1 SGHVS, CDR2 FQNEAQ. Here the CDR3 DNA reads TGTGCCAGCAGCTTTGGTTGGACAGGGGCCCGGGTAAAACTGTTTTTT. Amino acids: CASSFGWTGARVKLFF.

The chain joins TRBV7-3 to TRBJ2-3; tentatively, D is TRBD1 (7 bases). This CDR3 is 15 amino acids long. Trimming shortened V by 1 base and J by 5 bases, and 13 bases separated the two germline ends. Per germline, CDR1 SGHTA and CDR2 FQGTGA. The CDR3 here is CASSLNRGREDTQYF. As DNA, the CDR3 is TGTGCCAGCAGCTTAAATAGGGGGCGGGAAGATACGCAGTATTTT.

This chain links TRBV18 with TRBJ2-5; possible D gene TRBD2, 5 bases. The V gene lost 1 base and the J gene lost 1 base, with 13 bases spanning the gap. The CDR3 is 16 amino acids. Per germline, CDR1 KGHSH and CDR2 LQKENI. DNA for the CDR3: TGTGCCAGCTCACCACGAATCGGGAATAGCCAAGAGACCCAGTACTTC. This sequence encodes CASSPRIGNSQETQYF.

This clone was seen just once. This chain uses TRBV2 with TRBJ1-1; D is undetermined. This CDR3 spans 14 amino acids. Trimming took off 4 bases at V and 4 bases at J, with 13 bases between the two ends. Germline lookup yields CDR1 SNHLY and CDR2 FYNNEI. The CDR3 sequence: CASSVGRPATEAFF. CDR3 nucleotides: TGTGCCAGCAGTGTTGGCAGGCCGGCCACTGAAGCTTTCTTT.

The chain recombines TRBV5-1 with TRBJ1-2; 7 nucleotides line up with TRBD1. Germline loops: CDR1 SGHRS, CDR2 YFSETQ. There are 13 residues in the CDR3. With V trimmed by 4 bases and J by 3 bases, 3 bases remained unmatched. CDR3 DNA: TGCGCCAGCAGCGATCAGGGGGACTATGGCTACACCTTC. Its translation is CASSDQGDYGYTF.

The chain carries TRBV5-1 and TRBJ2-7; the match to TRBD2 covers 15 bases. V lost 4 bases to trimming and J lost 7 bases; unmatched junction nucleotides: 6. The CDR3 consists of 15 residues. Germline values: CDR1 SGHRS, CDR2 YFSETQ. The CDR3 loop reads CASSTGLAGGREQYF. Written as DNA, the CDR3 is TGCGCCAGCAGCACCGGACTAGCGGGGGGGCGGGAGCAGTACTTC.

This chain links TRBV29-1 with TRBJ1-1, with D unresolved. The CDR3 sequence is 10 residues long. The V end was cut by 7 bases, the J end by 0 bases, with 3 bases between. CDR1 is SQVTM and CDR2 is ANQGSEA in the germline V gene. CDR3 bases: TGCAGCGCCATGAACACTGAAGCTTTCTTT. Its protein is CSAMNTEAFF.